The present TCR beta chain was sequenced within a study of sequential checkpoint blockade in melanoma. Overall study: Randomization was 1:1 between first-line nivolumab→ipilimumab and ipilimumab→nivolumab. TCRbeta immunosequencing was performed on DNA from over 90 pretreatment melanoma tumor samples.

Germline-derived CDR1 and CDR2 are SGHNT and YENEEA. J was trimmed by 5 bases and V by 4 bases; bases with no gene match: 17. The CDR3 contains 18 residues. Documented treatment: randomized to nivolumab then ipilimumab (arm A) or the reverse (arm B). The assay was immunoSEQ multiplex PCR, and TCRdb's table has in-frame clones only and misses some. The sample has about 7,900 clones, around 20% seen once. The table lists this clone with many counts. The antigen is unknown. Study outcomes and limitations: Response in arm A was associated with pretreatment TIL clonality. Clinical benefit was about 30 times likelier when tumor T-cell fraction and clonality increased.

This sequence originates from a human donor with melanoma. The material sequenced was tumor tissue (inferred from file names), taken from a patient given nivolumab and ipilimumab in sequence. The chain joins TRBV11-3 to TRBJ2-1, with 7 bases identical to TRBD1. The CDR3 spells CASSSPLGQAFVDNEQFF. In nucleotides, the CDR3 is TGTGCCAGCAGCTCGCCCCTTGGACAGGCCTTTGTGGACAATGAGCAGTTCTTC. Based on the CDR3 plus reference TRBV11-3 and TRBJ2-1, the full variable domain is EAGVVQSPRYKIIEKKQPVAFWCNPISGHNTLYWYLQNLGQGPELLIRYENEEAVDDSQLPKDRFSAERLKGVDSTLKIQPAELGDSAVYLCASSSPLGQAFVDNEQFFGPGTRLTVL.